This T cell receptor (beta chain) was identified during a study of T cells in Graves' hyperthyroidism and ophthalmopathy. Losses at the gene ends were 3 bases for V and 4 bases for J; bases not matched to a gene: 6. The germline CDR1 and CDR2 sequences are SGHAT and FQDESV (reference sequence). This CDR3 region has 14 residues. RNA transcripts were the template for amplifying TCR beta CDR3 regions. Primed by the HTBI set, a first-round RT-PCR was run on the TCR CDR3. MiXCR, applied by TCRdb to the multiplex PCR reads, yields one record per CDR3 protein. The sample yields over 400,000 distinct CDR3 sequences, about 20% seen once. This clonotype has ten or more counts.

The sequence was obtained from a woman in her 70s with Graves' ophthalmopathy. The sequencing input was blood. The chain has TRBV11-1 and TRBJ2-7; TRBD2 matches 7 bases. This CDR3 is CASSFGGLAYEQYF. The DNA of the CDR3 is TGTGCCAGCAGCTTCGGGGGGTTGGCTTACGAGCAGTACTTC.